Below, 16 T cell receptor beta chains from the same sample are listed, as sequenced in a study of OX40 agonist ivuxolimab in advanced cancers. Data came from immunoSEQ multiplex PCR; TCRdb stores just in-frame clones and leaves some out. There are tens of thousands of clones in the sample; approximately 86% occur only once, and under 2% lies in the top ten. The sample was CD4+ or CD8+ T cells sorted from blood, taken in a trial of the OX40 agonist ivuxolimab. These receptors all stem from an adult with an advanced solid tumor such as melanoma, head and neck, liver or kidney cancer.

This clone was observed a single time. This chain uses TRBV4-2 with TRBJ1-3; D may be TRBD1 (5 bases). Germline loops: CDR1 LGHNA, CDR2 YNFKEQ. This CDR3 is 17 amino acids long. V dropped 0 bases and J dropped 0 bases, with 12 bases sitting between them. CDR3 DNA: TGTGCCAGCAGCCAAGATCAGGGACGTCGCTCTGGAAACACCATATATTTT. Translated: CASSQDQGRRSGNTIYF.

The chain uses TRBV5-1 and TRBJ2-3; TRBD2 aligns across 7 bases. The CDR3 loop spans 16 amino acids. The V gene's germline CDR1 is SGHRS and CDR2 YFSETQ. Trimming removed 3 bases from V and 1 base from J; junction bases left unmatched: 8. This CDR3 is CASSWGRAGGTDTQYF. In DNA, the CDR3 is TGCGCCAGCAGCTGGGGGAGGGCAGGCGGCACAGATACGCAGTATTTT.

The V gene is TRBV7-2, the J gene TRBJ1-1; unclear D gene. This CDR3 contains 13 residues. Between the trimmed V and J ends, which lost 1 base and 2 bases, there was a span of 5 bases. In germline, CDR1 is SGHTA, CDR2 FQGNSA. The CDR3 sequence: CASSLGRNTEAFF. CDR3 sequence (DNA): TGTGCCAGCAGCTTAGGAAGAAACACTGAAGCTTTCTTT.

This chain connects TRBV10-2 to TRBJ1-3; D may be TRBD1 (6 bases). Between the trimmed V and J ends, which lost 0 bases and 15 bases, there was a span of 12 bases. The CDR3 is 12 amino acids. CDR1 and CDR2 from the germline V gene are WSHSY and SAAADI. The CDR3 bases are TGCGCCAGCAGTGAGTCAGAAGGACAGAAATATTTT. Translating gives CASSESEGQKYF.

J is TRBJ1-2 and V is TRBV29-1, with D possibly matching TRBD1 (5 bases). The germline CDR1 and CDR2 sequences are SQVTM and ANQGSEA. The CDR3 covers 10 residues. V was clipped by 1 base and J by 8 bases, with 5 bases between them. The CDR3 DNA reads TGCAGCGTTGAAGGGGGGGGCTACACCTTC. It yields the protein CSVEGGGYTF.

V usage is TRBV10-2 and J usage is TRBJ1-1; D is unclear. Germline V gene lookup returns CDR1 WSHSY and CDR2 SAAADI. The CDR3 has 12 amino acids. Trimming stripped 8 bases from V and 4 bases from J, with 11 bases between. CDR3 loop: CASRDGITEAFF. CDR3 sequence (DNA): TGCGCCAGCCGAGACGGGATCACTGAAGCTTTCTTT.

This clone was seen only a few times. The CDR3 reads CASSRDQGIGNTIYF. The CDR3 nucleotides are TGTGCCAGCAGTAGGGACCAGGGGATCGGAAACACCATATATTTT. The rearrangement joins TRBV2 to TRBJ1-3, with D maybe TRBD1 (6 bases). The ends were cut back, 5 bases at V and 4 bases at J, with 15 bases in the middle. Germline lookup yields CDR1 SNHLY and CDR2 FYNNEI. The CDR3 is 15 residues long. Full variable domain (rest looked up from reference TRBV2 and TRBJ1-3): EPEVTQTPSHQVTQMGQEVILRCVPISNHLYFYWYRQILGQKVEFLVSFYNNEISEKSEIFDDQFSVERPDGSNFTLKIRSTKLEDSAMYFCASSRDQGIGNTIYFGEGSWLTVV.

The chain uses TRBV7-2 and TRBJ2-7, with 8 bases identical to TRBD2. The length of the CDR3 is 15 residues. Germline V CDR1 and CDR2: SGHTA, FQGNSA. The ends lost 1 base at V and 7 bases at J; junction bases unmatched: 9. CDR3 residues: CASSLDPGGGHEQYF. The CDR3 region has the DNA TGTGCCAGCAGCTTAGACCCCGGGGGGGGGCATGAGCAGTACTTC.

The chain has TRBV4-2 and TRBJ2-1; D gene uncertain. CDR1 and CDR2 from the germline V gene are LGHNA and YNFKEQ. V shed 2 bases and J shed 3 bases, with 14 bases lying between them. The CDR3 extends over 16 amino acids. The CDR3 sequence: CASSQNHRADYNEQFF. The CDR3 region has the DNA TGTGCCAGCAGCCAAAATCACCGCGCGGACTACAATGAGCAGTTCTTC.

This clone was counted a few times. The chain recombines TRBV6-5 with TRBJ2-7; a possible D gene is TRBD1 (5 bases). The CDR3 runs to 14 residues. Per germline, CDR1 MNHEY and CDR2 SVGAGI. The V end lost 6 bases, the J end lost 0 bases, and 12 bases lay between the germline ends. CDR3 protein: CASRDDRSSYEQYF. CDR3 bases: TGTGCCAGCAGGGACGACAGAAGCTCCTACGAGCAGTACTTC.

The chain has TRBV30 and TRBJ1-5, with D possibly matching TRBD1 (5 bases). The V end lost 1 base, the J end lost 8 bases, and 9 bases lay between the germline ends. The germline V gene has CDR1 GTSNPN and CDR2 SVGIG (reference sequence). The CDR3 sequence is 12 residues long. The DNA for the CDR3 is TGTGCCTGGAGTGGACAGAGCAAGCCCCAGCATTTT. Translation: CAWSGQSKPQHF.

The V and J genes are TRBV19 and TRBJ1-4; D gene unclear. Between the trimmed V and J ends, which lost 10 bases and 0 bases, there was a span of 12 bases. The length of the CDR3 is 14 residues. Germline lookup yields CDR1 LNHDA and CDR2 SQIVND (reference sequence). CDR3 region: CATRTDATNEKLFF. The CDR3 coding sequence is TGTGCCACCCGGACCGACGCAACTAATGAAAAACTGTTTTTT.

The chain is built from TRBV25-1 and TRBJ2-3, with TRBD1 matching 7 bases. This CDR3 comprises 15 residues. CDR1 is MGHDK and CDR2 is SYGVNS in the germline V gene. The V segment lost 4 bases and the J segment 0 bases; nucleotides outside the gene matches: 4. The DNA for the CDR3 is TGTGCCAGCAGTGCGGGACAGCCTAGCACAGATACGCAGTATTTT. It codes for CASSAGQPSTDTQYF.

The chain joins TRBV7-3 to TRBJ2-4, with TRBD1 matching over 9 bases. The CDR3 covers 15 residues. Trimming at V came to 5 bases and at J to 8 bases, leaving 10 bases not matched to a gene. Per germline, CDR1 SGHTA and CDR2 FQGTGA. The CDR3 here is CASSPRGTGRDIQYF. CDR3 bases: TGTGCCAGCAGCCCAAGGGGGACAGGGAGAGACATTCAGTACTTC.

The chain recombines TRBV7-9 with TRBJ1-2; D remains ambiguous. Germline-derived CDR1 and CDR2 are SEHNR and FQNEAQ (reference sequence). Trimming shortened V by 0 bases and J by 5 bases, and 19 bases separated the two germline ends. The CDR3 extends over 17 amino acids. CDR3 nucleotides: TGTGCCAGCAGCTTAGCGCTCGGAACGGGATCTGAATATGGCTACACCTTC. It encodes CASSLALGTGSEYGYTF.

V is TRBV11-2 and J is TRBJ2-5, with 7 bases matching TRBD1. This CDR3 is 14 amino acids long. The trim removed 2 bases at V and 5 bases at J, leaving 5 bases unmatched. Germline-derived CDR1 and CDR2 are SGHAT and FQNNGV. The CDR3 here is CASSLTGTVETQYF. In nucleotides, the CDR3 is TGTGCCAGCAGCTTAACAGGGACAGTCGAGACCCAGTACTTC. The variable domain in full, with the rest retrieved from reference TRBV11-2 and TRBJ2-5, is EAGVAQSPRYKIIEKRQSVAFWCNPISGHATLYWYQQILGQGPKLLIQFQNNGVVDDSQLPKDRFSAERLKGVDSTLKIQPAKLEDSAVYLCASSLTGTVETQYFGPGTRLLVL.